The T cell receptor beta chain described here comes from a study of regulatory T cells in long-lasting Graves disease. Time point: newly diagnosed GD, antithyroid drugs for less than 3 months. The TCR library was made from RNA extracted from PBMCs. Investigators prepared the TCR beta libraries by applying iRepertoire HTBI primers and Arm-PCR of CDR3 regions. MiXCR, run by TCRdb on the multiplex PCR reads, gives a single entry per CDR3 protein. The profile shows about 300,000 distinct CDR3 sequences, 15% to 20% of them singletons. Sequences were derived from peripheral blood mononuclear cells (PBMCs), sampled at new diagnosis, from a patient treated with antithyroid drugs. This clonotype was obtained from a female donor with Graves disease.

CDR3 DNA sequence: TGTGCCATCGGCCGGGACTCTGCCACAGATACGCAGTATTTT. The encoded protein is CAIGRDSATDTQYF. The chain has TRBV10-3 and TRBJ2-3; tentatively, D is TRBD2 (6 bases). Trimming took off 8 bases at V and 2 bases at J, with 14 bases between the two ends. CDR1 is ENHRY, CDR2 SYGVKD, per germline. The CDR3 is 14 residues long.